The subject of this entry is one TCR beta chain. These data belong to a study of T cells after yellow fever vaccination. The study made its TCR cDNA through 5'RACE template switching. That step introduced a universal primer site along with UMIs. Each CDR3 protein is one row after TCRdb ran MiXCR on the 5' RACE reads. The profile shows around 610,000 distinct CDR3 sequences, less than 15% of them singletons. Specimen: PBMCs, collected on the day of the yellow fever booster vaccination. The sequence was collected from a man aged 25-40 years who received the YFV17D yellow fever vaccine.

In DNA form, the CDR3 reads TGTGCCATCTCGGCCGCTGGGGCCAACGTCCTGACTTTC. The encoded protein is CAISAAGANVLTF. This chain connects TRBV10-3 to TRBJ2-6; unclear D gene. Germline V gives CDR1 ENHRY, CDR2 SYGVKD. The V end lost 8 bases, the J end lost 2 bases, and 7 bases lay between the germline ends. The CDR3 is made up of 13 amino acids.